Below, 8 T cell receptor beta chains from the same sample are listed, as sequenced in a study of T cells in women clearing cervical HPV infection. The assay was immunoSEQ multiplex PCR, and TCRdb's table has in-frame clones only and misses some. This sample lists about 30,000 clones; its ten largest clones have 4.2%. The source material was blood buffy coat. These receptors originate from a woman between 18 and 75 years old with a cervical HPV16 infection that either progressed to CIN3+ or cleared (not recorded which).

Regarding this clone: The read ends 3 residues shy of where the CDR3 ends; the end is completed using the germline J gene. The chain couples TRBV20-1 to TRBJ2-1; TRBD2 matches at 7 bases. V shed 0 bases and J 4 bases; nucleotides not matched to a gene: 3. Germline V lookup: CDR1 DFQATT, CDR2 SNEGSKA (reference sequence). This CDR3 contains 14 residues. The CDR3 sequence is CSARERAGYNEQFF. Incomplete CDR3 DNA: TGCAGTGCTAGAGAGAGAGCGGGGTACAATGAG.

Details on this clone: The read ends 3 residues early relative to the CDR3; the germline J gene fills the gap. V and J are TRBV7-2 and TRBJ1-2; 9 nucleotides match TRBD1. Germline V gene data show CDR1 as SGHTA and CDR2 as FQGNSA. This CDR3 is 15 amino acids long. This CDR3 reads CASSRPPGQGKGYTF. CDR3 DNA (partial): TGTGCCAGCAGCCGCCCCCCGGGACAGGGAAAAGGC.

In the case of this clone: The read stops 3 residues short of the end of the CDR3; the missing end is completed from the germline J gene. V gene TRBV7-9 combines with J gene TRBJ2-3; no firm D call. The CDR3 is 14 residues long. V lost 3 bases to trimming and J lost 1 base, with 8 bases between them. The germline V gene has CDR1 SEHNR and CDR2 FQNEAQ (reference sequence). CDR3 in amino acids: CASSLNSGTDTQYF. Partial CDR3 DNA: TGTGCCAGCAGCTTGAACTCCGGCACAGATACG.

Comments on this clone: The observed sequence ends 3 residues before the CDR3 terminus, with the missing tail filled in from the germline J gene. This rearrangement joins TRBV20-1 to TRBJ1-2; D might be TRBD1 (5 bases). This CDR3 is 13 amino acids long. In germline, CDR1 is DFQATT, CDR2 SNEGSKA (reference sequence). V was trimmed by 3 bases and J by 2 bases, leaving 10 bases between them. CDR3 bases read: TGCAGTGCTAGGACAGCCTTGAACTATGGC. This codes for CSARTALNYG. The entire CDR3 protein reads CSARTALNYGYTF.

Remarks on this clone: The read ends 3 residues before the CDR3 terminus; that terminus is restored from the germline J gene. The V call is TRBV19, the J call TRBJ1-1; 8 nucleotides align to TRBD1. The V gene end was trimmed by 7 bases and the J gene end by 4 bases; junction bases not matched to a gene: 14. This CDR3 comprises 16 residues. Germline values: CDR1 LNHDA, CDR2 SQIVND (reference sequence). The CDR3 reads CASTEPGTGRSTEAFF. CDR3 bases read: TGTGCCAGTACTGAGCCCGGGACAGGCAGGTCCACTGAA.

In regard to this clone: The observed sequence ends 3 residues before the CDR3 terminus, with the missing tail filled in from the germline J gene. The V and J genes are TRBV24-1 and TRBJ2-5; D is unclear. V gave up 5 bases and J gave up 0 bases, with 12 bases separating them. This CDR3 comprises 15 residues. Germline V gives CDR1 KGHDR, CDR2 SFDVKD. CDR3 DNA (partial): TGTGCCACCAGTGGTACCAGAACAAACCAAGAGACC. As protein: CATSGTRTNQET. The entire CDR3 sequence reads CATSGTRTNQETQYF.

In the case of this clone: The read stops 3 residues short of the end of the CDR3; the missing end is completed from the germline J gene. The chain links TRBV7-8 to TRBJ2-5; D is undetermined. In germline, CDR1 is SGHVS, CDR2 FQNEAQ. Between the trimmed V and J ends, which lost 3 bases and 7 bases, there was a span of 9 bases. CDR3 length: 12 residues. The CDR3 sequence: CASSLVPGTQYF. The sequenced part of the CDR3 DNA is TGTGCCAGCAGCTTGGTCCCCGGGACC.

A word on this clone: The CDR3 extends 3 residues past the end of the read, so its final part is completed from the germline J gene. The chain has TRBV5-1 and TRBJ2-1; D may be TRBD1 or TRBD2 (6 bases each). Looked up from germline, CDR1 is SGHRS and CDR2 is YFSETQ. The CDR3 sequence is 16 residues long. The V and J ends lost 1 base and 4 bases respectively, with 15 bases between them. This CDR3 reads CASSLQGKGRYNEQFF. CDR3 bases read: TGCGCCAGCAGCTTGCAGGGGAAAGGGAGGTACAATGAG.